This TCR beta chain was recorded in a study of T cell responses to AZD1222 COVID-19 vaccine. Study-wide results and caveats: Possibly, clonal diversity was underestimated; donors were largely white British and included more females. Baseline testing showed seropositivity in only a handful of AZD1222 recipients.

Whether given at about 4 or about 12 weeks, second doses were pooled. This CDR3 comprises 15 residues. Trimming removed 1 base from V and 4 bases from J; junction bases left unmatched: 7. Germline V CDR1 and CDR2: LGHNA, YSLEER. About this clone itself: As yet, its antigen is unknown.

Assay used: immunoSEQ multiplex PCR; TCRdb lists only in-frame clones, some missing. The table includes 120,000 or so clones, 80% to 90% detected once. The sample was peripheral blood, taken 28 days after the second AZD1222 dose. The receptor's source is an adult who received the AZD1222 COVID-19 vaccine. This sequence joins TRBV4-3 and TRBJ2-7; the match to TRBD2 covers 7 bases. The CDR3 coding sequence is TGCGCCAGCAGCCAAGGAGCGGGGCAGGGATACGAGCAGTACTTC. It is translated as CASSQGAGQGYEQYF.